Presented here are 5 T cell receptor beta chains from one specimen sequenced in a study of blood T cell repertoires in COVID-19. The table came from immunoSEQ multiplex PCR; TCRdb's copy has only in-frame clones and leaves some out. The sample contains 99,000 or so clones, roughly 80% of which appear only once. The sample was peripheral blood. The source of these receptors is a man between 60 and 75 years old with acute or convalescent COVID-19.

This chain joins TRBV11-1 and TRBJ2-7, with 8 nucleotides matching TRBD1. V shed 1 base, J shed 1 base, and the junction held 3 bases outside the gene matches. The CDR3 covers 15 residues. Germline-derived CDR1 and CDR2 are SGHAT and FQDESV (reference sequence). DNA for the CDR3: TGTGCCAGCAGCTTAGGCAGGGGGCCTTCCTACGAGCAGTACTTC. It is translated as CASSLGRGPSYEQYF.

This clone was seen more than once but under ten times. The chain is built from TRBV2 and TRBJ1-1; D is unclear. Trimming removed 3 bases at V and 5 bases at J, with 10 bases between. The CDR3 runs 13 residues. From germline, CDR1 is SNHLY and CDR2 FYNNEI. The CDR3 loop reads CASSEWARTEAFF. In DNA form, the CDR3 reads TGTGCCAGCAGTGAGTGGGCCCGGACTGAAGCTTTCTTT. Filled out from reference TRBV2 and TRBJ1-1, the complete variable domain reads EPEVTQTPSHQVTQMGQEVILRCVPISNHLYFYWYRQILGQKVEFLVSFYNNEISEKSEIFDDQFSVERPDGSNFTLKIRSTKLEDSAMYFCASSEWARTEAFFGQGTRLTVV.

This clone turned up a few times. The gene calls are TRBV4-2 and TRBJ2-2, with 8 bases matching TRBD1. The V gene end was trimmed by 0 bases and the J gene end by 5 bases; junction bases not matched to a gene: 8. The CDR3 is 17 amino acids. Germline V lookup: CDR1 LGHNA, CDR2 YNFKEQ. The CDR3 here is CASSQDAAGGWTGELFF. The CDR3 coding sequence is TGTGCCAGCAGCCAAGATGCGGCAGGGGGCTGGACCGGGGAGCTGTTTTTT.

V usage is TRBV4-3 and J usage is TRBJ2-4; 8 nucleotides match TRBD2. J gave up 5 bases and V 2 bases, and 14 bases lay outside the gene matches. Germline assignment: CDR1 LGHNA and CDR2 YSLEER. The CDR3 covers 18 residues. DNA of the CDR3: TGCGCCAGCAGCCAACTCTTAGCGGGGATGGTGGGCCAAAACATTCAGTACTTC. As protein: CASSQLLAGMVGQNIQYF.

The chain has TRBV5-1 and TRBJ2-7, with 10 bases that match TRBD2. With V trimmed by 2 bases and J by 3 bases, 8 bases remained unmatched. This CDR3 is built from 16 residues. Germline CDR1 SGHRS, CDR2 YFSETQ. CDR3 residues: CASSLTLGLANYEQYF. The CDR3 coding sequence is TGCGCCAGCAGCTTAACCTTGGGACTAGCGAACTACGAGCAGTACTTC.